The 28 T cell receptor beta chains listed next were all sequenced from one sample in a study of blood T cell repertoires in COVID-19 (TCRdb year 2020). The receptor library was made with the immunoSEQ multiplex PCR assay. Here the immuneACCESS table is served through TCRdb, limited to in-frame sequences with V and J called. Missing clones are a known gap in these copies; in checked studies unresolved V genes cover under half, and the rest lacks a known reason. In all, the sample holds some 96,000 clones, and around four fifths of those were seen once. The ten largest clones represent 13% of the sample. The sample consisted of peripheral blood. These TCRs come from a man aged 45-60 years with active or convalescent COVID-19.

The genes are TRBV11-2 and TRBJ1-2; 7 nucleotides match TRBD1. Germline V gives CDR1 SGHAT, CDR2 FQNNGV. This CDR3 spans 16 amino acids. V lost 1 base and J lost 8; bases outside the gene matches: 13. Written as DNA, the CDR3 is TGTGCCAGCAGCTTAGGTTCAGGGGGACTTAGGTCGGGCTACACCTTC. Translation gives CASSLGSGGLRSGYTF.

V and J are TRBV27 and TRBJ1-1; tentatively, D is TRBD1 (5 bases). The CDR3 consists of 14 residues. V was shortened by 5 bases and J by 0 bases, with 10 bases between the two germline ends. Germline CDR1 MNHEY, CDR2 SMNVEV (reference sequence). The CDR3 is CASSAGLLNTEAFF. In DNA, the CDR3 is TGTGCCAGCAGTGCGGGACTTTTGAACACTGAAGCTTTCTTT.

The CDR3 coding sequence is TGCGCCAGCATCCGACAGGGGAATATTTACGAGCAGTACTTC. Translated, it gives CASIRQGNIYEQYF. The rearrangement links TRBV10-2 to TRBJ2-7; 8 nucleotides align to TRBD1. This CDR3 has 14 residues. Losses at the gene ends were 7 bases for V and 4 bases for J; bases not matched to a gene: 9. Germline CDR1 is WSHSY and CDR2 is SAAADI.

This rearrangement joins TRBV5-1 to TRBJ2-3, with TRBD2 matching 7 bases. After removal of 0 bases from V and 4 bases from J, the junction contained 8 bases not matched to a gene. Germline V gives CDR1 SGHRS, CDR2 YFSETQ. There are 16 residues in the CDR3. CDR3 amino acids: CASSLGLAEESDTQYF. The CDR3 nucleotides are TGCGCCAGCAGCTTGGGGCTAGCGGAGGAGTCAGATACGCAGTATTTT.

This chain uses TRBV7-3 with TRBJ2-5, with 10 bases that match TRBD2. The CDR3 length is 16 residues. Germline CDR1 SGHTA, CDR2 FQGTGA. The J segment lost 5 bases and the V segment lost 2 bases, leaving 8 bases of the junction unmatched. The CDR3 DNA reads as TGTGCCAGCAGCTTAGCTCCTAGCGGGAGCGGTGAGACCCAGTACTTC. Translation: CASSLAPSGSGETQYF. The full variable domain, rest sourced from reference TRBV7-3 and TRBJ2-5, is GAGVSQTPSNKVTEKGKYVELRCDPISGHTALYWYRQSLGQGPEFLIYFQGTGAADDSGLPNDRFFAVRPEGSVSTLKIQRTERGDSAVYLCASSLAPSGSGETQYFGPGTRLLVL.

The V call is TRBV19, the J call TRBJ2-6; perhaps TRBD1 as D (6 bases). Germline assignment: CDR1 LNHDA and CDR2 SQIVND (reference sequence). The CDR3 is 17 residues long. V shed 3 bases and J shed 0 bases, with 12 bases lying between them. In DNA form, the CDR3 reads TGTGCCAGTAGTATTGGGACAACTCGCTCTGGGGCCAACGTCCTGACTTTC. Protein product: CASSIGTTRSGANVLTF.

This chain links TRBV12-3 or TRBV12-4 with TRBJ1-2; possible D gene TRBD1, 6 bases. Trimming cost V 7 bases and J 4 bases, with 13 bases left between them. The CDR3 is made up of 13 amino acids. The CDR3: CASKKQGFYGYTF. In DNA form, the CDR3 reads TGTGCCAGCAAAAAACAGGGATTCTATGGCTACACCTTC.

This chain connects TRBV7-9 to TRBJ2-2; D possibly corresponds to TRBD2 (6 bases). With 1 base removed from V and 3 bases from J, the gap between germline ends came to 9 bases. Germline lookup yields CDR1 SEHNR and CDR2 FQNEAQ (reference sequence). The CDR3 extends over 15 amino acids. CDR3 coding DNA: TGTGCCAGCAGCTTAGATAGCGGATACACCGGGGAGCTGTTTTTT. Its translation: CASSLDSGYTGELFF.

This clone was detected only once. The chain is built from TRBV9 and TRBJ2-1; D gene ambiguous. The germline CDR1 and CDR2 sequences are SGDLS and YYNGEE. This CDR3 is built from 13 residues. Trimming removed 4 bases from V and 4 bases from J, with 9 bases in between. CDR3 amino acids: CASSTELYNEQFF. As DNA, the CDR3 is TGTGCCAGCAGCACCGAGTTGTACAATGAGCAGTTCTTC.

This chain links TRBV5-1 with TRBJ1-6, with D maybe TRBD1 (5 bases). Germline lookup yields CDR1 SGHRS and CDR2 YFSETQ. The CDR3 totals 14 residues. The V and J ends lost 1 base and 7 bases respectively, with 9 bases between them. CDR3 loop: CASSLRQPNSPLHF. The CDR3 DNA sequence: TGCGCCAGCAGCTTGCGACAGCCCAATTCACCCCTCCACTTT.

The CDR3 bases are TGTGCCAGCAGCTTAGGTCAGACGGGTCAGCCCCAGCATTTT. Protein sequence: CASSLGQTGQPQHF. The chain has TRBV7-9 and TRBJ1-5; no definite D call. The germline CDR1 and CDR2 sequences are SEHNR and FQNEAQ (reference sequence). The ends were cut back, 1 base at V and 6 bases at J, with 10 bases in the middle. This CDR3 is built from 14 residues.

This clone was picked up one time. The CDR3 region is CASSLGQGANTGELFF. The CDR3 DNA sequence: TGCGCCAGCAGCTTGGGACAGGGGGCGAACACCGGGGAGCTGTTTTTT. The V and J genes are TRBV5-1 and TRBJ2-2; TRBD1 matches 9 bases. Looked up from germline, CDR1 is SGHRS and CDR2 is YFSETQ. The V segment lost 0 bases and the J segment 0 bases; nucleotides outside the gene matches: 0. The CDR3 has 16 amino acids.

The chain employs TRBV14 and TRBJ2-1, with 9 bases aligning to TRBD1. This CDR3 contains 15 residues. The V and J ends lost 2 bases and 6 bases, in that order; junction bases with no gene match: 5. The germline V gene encodes CDR1 SGHDN and CDR2 FVKESK. This CDR3 reads CASSQMTGGANEQFF. The CDR3 nucleotides read TGTGCCAGCAGCCAAATGACAGGGGGGGCCAATGAGCAGTTCTTC.

This chain connects TRBV24-1 to TRBJ1-2; no definite D call. The CDR3 runs to 14 residues. Germline CDR1 and CDR2: KGHDR and SFDVKD. V lost 4 bases to trimming and J lost 4 bases, with 12 bases between them. DNA for the CDR3: TGTGCCACCAGTGACCCCAGGATGCCCTATGGCTACACCTTC. It codes for CATSDPRMPYGYTF.

V usage is TRBV19 and J usage is TRBJ2-5, with 12 nucleotides matching TRBD2. Germline CDR1 is LNHDA and CDR2 is SQIVND (reference sequence). Unmatched junction bases numbered 8, after V lost 3 bases and J lost 0 bases. This CDR3 spans 18 amino acids. The CDR3 protein is CASSIRLAGDPDQETQYF. CDR3 nucleotide sequence: TGTGCCAGTAGTATCAGACTAGCGGGAGACCCAGACCAAGAGACCCAGTACTTC.

The CDR3 DNA follows: TGTGCCAGTAGTATAGATGGTCCTGGGAGAGGTTTAGCCAAAAACATTCAGTACTTC. Protein product: CASSIDGPGRGLAKNIQYF. This chain links TRBV19 with TRBJ2-4; weak D call: TRBD2 (5 bases). V lost 0 bases to trimming and J lost 0 bases, with 18 bases between them. Per the germline V gene, CDR1 is LNHDA and CDR2 is SQIVND (reference sequence). The CDR3 is made up of 19 amino acids.

The V and J genes are TRBV9 and TRBJ1-2; D is unresolved. Per the germline V gene, CDR1 is SGDLS and CDR2 is YYNGEE. The CDR3 is 11 residues long. Trimming cost V 4 bases and J 8 bases, with 9 bases left between them. The CDR3 region is CASSYSGGYTF. CDR3 coding DNA: TGTGCCAGCAGCTACTCGGGGGGCTACACCTTC.

This clone was detected once. This chain joins TRBV9 and TRBJ2-1; 10 bases map to TRBD1. The CDR3 contains 14 residues. Trimming cost V 4 bases and J 5 bases; bases outside gene matches: 3. Germline V lookup: CDR1 SGDLS, CDR2 YYNGEE. Written as DNA, the CDR3 is TGTGCCAGCAGCCCGGGGACAGGGGACAATGAGCAGTTCTTC. Translation: CASSPGTGDNEQFF.

The rearrangement joins TRBV5-1 to TRBJ2-6, with D perhaps TRBD1 (6 bases). The germline V and J ends were trimmed by 1 base and 2 bases, with 16 bases remaining between them. The length of the CDR3 is 18 residues. Germline loops: CDR1 SGHRS, CDR2 YFSETQ. This CDR3 is CASSLMSQGRAGANVLTF. CDR3 nucleotide sequence: TGCGCCAGCAGCTTGATGTCGCAGGGGAGAGCTGGGGCCAACGTCCTGACTTTC.

A single count supports this clone. The chain is built from TRBV9 and TRBJ1-6; no firm D call. CDR1 and CDR2 (germline): SGDLS, YYNGEE. Trimming pared 4 bases from V and 7 bases from J, leaving 12 bases between. CDR3 length equals 14 residues. In DNA form, the CDR3 reads TGTGCCAGCAGCTCCGGGAGAACAAATTCACCCCTCCACTTT. It is translated as CASSSGRTNSPLHF.

This clone was counted a few times. As DNA, the CDR3 is TGCAGTGCTGACAGGGGCAATGAGCAGTTCTTC. Its protein is CSADRGNEQFF. The chain links TRBV20-1 to TRBJ2-1, with 8 positions matching TRBD1. Trimming removed 5 bases from V and 6 bases from J; junction bases left unmatched: 0. The CDR3 runs 11 residues. CDR1 is DFQATT and CDR2 is SNEGSKA in the germline V gene (reference sequence).

This sequence joins TRBV5-1 and TRBJ1-1, with TRBD1 matching over 8 bases. The J segment lost 3 bases and the V segment lost 3 bases, leaving 7 bases of the junction unmatched. From germline, CDR1 is SGHRS and CDR2 YFSETQ. CDR3 size: 15 residues. In DNA, the CDR3 is TGCGCCAGCAGCTCGCAGGGGGCGGGAGACACTGAAGCTTTCTTT. Translated: CASSSQGAGDTEAFF. The full variable domain, its missing parts supplied by reference TRBV5-1 and TRBJ1-1, is KAGVTQTPRYLIKTRGQQVTLSCSPISGHRSVSWYQQTPGQGLQFLFEYFSETQRNKGNFPGRFSGRQFSNSRSEMNVSTLELGDSALYLCASSSQGAGDTEAFFGQGTRLTVV.

This chain joins TRBV24-1 and TRBJ2-1, with 7 bases that match TRBD1. This CDR3 contains 12 residues. Germline V gene sequence: CDR1 KGHDR, CDR2 SFDVKD. After removal of 3 bases from V and 13 bases from J, the junction contained 5 bases not matched to a gene. CDR3 sequence: CATSDPWTGQFF. DNA of the CDR3: TGTGCCACCAGTGATCCCTGGACAGGACAGTTCTTC.

J is TRBJ2-1 and V is TRBV27, with 9 bases lining up with TRBD2. The CDR3 length is 16 residues. Germline trimming cut 3 bases from V and 4 bases from J; bases unmatched to any gene: 7. Germline values: CDR1 MNHEY, CDR2 SMNVEV (reference sequence). This CDR3 is CASSFIMTSGYNEQFF. In nucleotides, the CDR3 is TGTGCCAGCAGTTTTATCATGACTAGCGGTTACAATGAGCAGTTCTTC.

The chain recombines TRBV28 with TRBJ2-5, with D possibly matching TRBD2 (6 bases). The germline V gene encodes CDR1 MDHEN and CDR2 SYDVKM. Trimming took off 5 bases at V and 2 bases at J, with 18 bases between the two ends. The CDR3 has 16 residues. The CDR3 bases are TGTGCCAGCAGTCCTCTCCTGCGGGGAGTACAAGAGACCCAGTACTTC. The encoded protein is CASSPLLRGVQETQYF.

This clone was seen more than once but under ten times. The chain carries TRBV2 and TRBJ2-1; TRBD2 matches 12 bases. After removal of 6 bases from V and 5 bases from J, the junction contained 5 bases not matched to a gene. CDR3 length: 15 residues. The germline CDR1 and CDR2 sequences are SNHLY and FYNNEI. CDR3 region: CASRTRTSGNNEQFF. For the CDR3, the DNA is TGTGCCAGCAGAACCCGGACTAGCGGGAACAATGAGCAGTTCTTC.

The chain has TRBV3-1 (or the pseudogene TRBV3-2) and TRBJ2-1; D might be TRBD2 (6 bases). Germline CDR1 and CDR2: LGHDT and YNNKEL (reference sequence). CDR3 length equals 13 residues. V dropped 2 bases and J dropped 5 bases, with 7 bases sitting between them. The CDR3: CASSQLADNEQFF. The CDR3, as DNA: TGTGCCAGCAGCCAATTAGCGGACAATGAGCAGTTCTTC.

The rearrangement uses TRBV30 and TRBJ2-7; D is perhaps TRBD2 (6 bases). Trimming shortened V by 3 bases and J by 4 bases, and 13 bases separated the two germline ends. CDR1 is GTSNPN and CDR2 is SVGIG in the germline V gene (reference sequence). This CDR3 has 13 amino acids. The CDR3 region has the DNA TGTGCCTGGAGAAGTCGGGGGTTTTACGAGCAGTACTTC. Translating it yields CAWRSRGFYEQYF.